A selection of T cell receptor beta chains follows, all from one sample in a study of blood T cell repertoires in COVID-19. The data were produced by immunoSEQ multiplex PCR, yet TCRdb's version contains in-frame clones alone and is incomplete. Among more than 95,000 clones, 80% to 95% were seen once, and the ten largest hold around 1.9%. Sequences were obtained from peripheral blood. Receptors originate from a man aged 45-65 years with COVID-19, enrolled during active disease. Each CDR3 is given with its conserved first and last residue. A D gene is named only where the DNA matches it firmly. Not every row has a clone size; where given, it reads once, few, many or a size class.

>TRBV24-1|-|-|TRBJ2-1
CATSELGSRGDEQFF
TGTGCCACCAGTGAATTGGGATCCCGCGGAGATGAGCAGTTCTTC
>TRBV9|once|TRBD2|TRBJ2-1
CASSHIAGAVGNEQFF
TGTGCCAGCAGCCACATAGCGGGAGCGGTCGGCAATGAGCAGTTCTTC
>TRBV27|-|-|TRBJ2-3
CASSPGGGTDTQYF
TGTGCCAGCAGTCCAGGCGGGGGCACAGATACGCAGTATTTT
>TRBV7-9|-|-|TRBJ2-1
CASSLAYTEQFF
TGTGCCAGCAGCTTAGCCTATACTGAGCAGTTCTTC
>TRBV6-1|few|TRBD1|TRBJ2-7
CASSEGAGGGVADSYEQYF
TGTGCCAGCAGTGAAGGGGCAGGGGGCGGGGTAGCGGACTCCTACGAGCAGTACTTC
>TRBV5-1|-|-|TRBJ2-5
CASREGAGETQYF
TGCGCCAGCAGGGAAGGAGCAGGGGAGACCCAGTACTTC
>TRBV6-5|-|-|TRBJ2-1
CASSRSPGVEQFF
TGTGCCAGCAGTCGCAGCCCGGGGGTTGAGCAGTTCTTC
>TRBV27|-|-|TRBJ2-7
CASSPLESGAYEQYF
TGTGCCAGCAGTCCCCTGGAATCCGGGGCCTACGAGCAGTACTTC
>TRBV3-1/TRBV3-2|-|-|TRBJ2-2
CASSLRLRGTGELFF
TGTGCCAGCAGCCTCAGATTACGGGGTACCGGGGAGCTGTTTTTT
>TRBV7-2|-|-|TRBJ2-5
CASSLGGARETQYF
TGTGCCAGCAGCTTAGGAGGAGCAAGAGAGACCCAGTACTTC
>TRBV5-4|-|TRBD1|TRBJ2-7
CASSPGAGTGGREQYF
TGTGCCAGCAGCCCCGGAGCCGGGACAGGGGGCCGGGAGCAGTACTTC
>TRBV27|-|-|TRBJ2-1
CASSLGPPNEQFF
TGTGCCAGCAGTTTAGGGCCACCCAATGAGCAGTTCTTC
>TRBV11-3|-|-|TRBJ2-2
CASSVGQSTGELFF
TGTGCCAGCAGCGTCGGACAGTCCACCGGGGAGCTGTTTTTT
>TRBV5-4|-|-|TRBJ2-2
CASSPRQTGELFF
TGTGCCAGCAGCCCTCGACAGACCGGGGAGCTGTTTTTT
>TRBV30|once|-|TRBJ2-2
CAWSVLHPGELFF
TGTGCCTGGAGTGTACTTCATCCCGGGGAGCTGTTTTTT
>TRBV30|-|TRBD1|TRBJ2-3
CAWSKKTGGTDTQYF
TGTGCCTGGAGTAAAAAGACAGGGGGCACAGATACGCAGTATTTT
>TRBV7-2|few|-|TRBJ1-2
CASSPDGDTELNYGYTF
TGTGCCAGCAGCCCAGATGGGGACACCGAATTAAACTATGGCTACACCTTC
>TRBV2|-|-|TRBJ1-2
CASARGLGIGYTF
TGTGCCAGCGCTAGGGGGTTGGGGATAGGCTACACCTTC
>TRBV7-9|few|-|TRBJ1-4
CASSLAAGENEKLFF
TGTGCCAGCAGCTTAGCGGCAGGGGAGAATGAAAAACTGTTTTTT
>TRBV4-1|-|TRBD1|TRBJ2-3
CASSTGANTDTQYF
TGCGCCAGCAGCACAGGGGCGAACACAGATACGCAGTATTTT
>TRBV3-1/TRBV3-2|-|TRBD2|TRBJ2-1
CASSPDLAGGLNEQFF
TGTGCCAGCAGTCCAGACTTAGCGGGAGGGCTTAATGAGCAGTTCTTC
>TRBV30|few|-|TRBJ1-6
CALGINDSPLHF
TGTGCCCTCGGGATAAATGATTCACCCCTCCACTTT
>TRBV11-2|-|-|TRBJ2-1
CASSLTRYSEQFF
TGTGCCAGCAGCCTAACTAGGTATAGTGAGCAGTTCTTC
>TRBV6-5|-|-|TRBJ1-1
CASRRSRDTEAFF
TGTGCCAGCAGGAGGTCCAGGGACACTGAAGCTTTCTTT
>TRBV2|-|-|TRBJ1-1
CASSYLGWNTEAFF
TGTGCCAGCAGCTATCTGGGCTGGAACACTGAAGCTTTCTTT
>TRBV5-1|-|TRBD2|TRBJ2-7
CASSVGTSGAYEQYF
TGCGCCAGCAGCGTTGGGACTAGCGGCGCCTACGAGCAGTACTTC
>TRBV18|-|-|TRBJ2-5
CASSPEGARETQYF
TGTGCCAGCTCACCGGAGGGGGCGAGGGAGACCCAGTACTTC
>TRBV11-2|-|-|TRBJ2-4
CASSLVFGAGAAKNIQYF
TGTGCCAGCAGCTTAGTATTCGGTGCGGGGGCAGCCAAAAACATTCAGTACTTC
>TRBV7-3|-|TRBD2|TRBJ2-5
CASSSPSGGGVQETQYF
TGTGCCAGCAGCTCCCCTAGCGGCGGGGGGGTTCAAGAGACCCAGTACTTC
>TRBV5-4|-|-|TRBJ1-1
CASSQGGKTEAFF
TGTGCCAGCAGCCAAGGGGGAAAGACTGAAGCTTTCTTT
>TRBV29-1|-|TRBD1|TRBJ1-2
CSASDRGFGYTF
TGCAGCGCTTCTGACAGGGGCTTTGGCTACACCTTC
>TRBV18|-|TRBD2|TRBJ2-3
CASSPPVREGSTDTQYF
TGTGCCAGCTCACCACCGGTTCGGGAGGGTAGCACAGATACGCAGTATTTT
>TRBV4-3|-|TRBD2|TRBJ2-1
CASSQDPSGSSYNEQFF
TGCGCCAGCAGCCAAGATCCTAGCGGGAGCTCCTACAATGAGCAGTTCTTC